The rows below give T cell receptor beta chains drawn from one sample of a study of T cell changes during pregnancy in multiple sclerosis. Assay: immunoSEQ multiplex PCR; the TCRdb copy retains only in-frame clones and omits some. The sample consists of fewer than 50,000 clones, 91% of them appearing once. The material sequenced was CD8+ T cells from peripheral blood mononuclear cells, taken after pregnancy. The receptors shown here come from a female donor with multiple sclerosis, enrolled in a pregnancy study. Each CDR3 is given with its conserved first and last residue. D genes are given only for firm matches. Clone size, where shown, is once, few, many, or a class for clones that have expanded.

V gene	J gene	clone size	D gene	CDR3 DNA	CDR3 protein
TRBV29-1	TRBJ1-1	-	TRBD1	TGCAGCGTTCCAGGGACAGGGAACACTGAAGCTTTCTTT	CSVPGTGNTEAFF
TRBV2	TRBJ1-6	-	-	TGTGCCAGCAGGAGGGCGGAATCACCCCTCCACTTT	CASRRAESPLHF
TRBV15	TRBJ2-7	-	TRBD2	TGTGCCACCAGCAGAGAAGAGACTAGCGGAAACTACTTC	CATSREETSGNYF
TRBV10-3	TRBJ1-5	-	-	TGTGCCATCAGGGGGGCGGCGGACAGCGATCAGCCCCAGCATTTT	CAIRGAADSDQPQHF
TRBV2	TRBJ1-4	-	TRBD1	TGTGCCAGCAGTGTCAAAGGGACAGGTGATGAAAAACTGTTTTTT	CASSVKGTGDEKLFF
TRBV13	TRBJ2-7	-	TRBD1	TGTGCCAGCAGCGAAAATTCACAGGGGACCTTAAACGAGCAGTACTTC	CASSENSQGTLNEQYF
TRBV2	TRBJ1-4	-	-	TGTGCCACCCCAGGGACTCGAGAGGGAGGTAATGAAAAACTGTTTTTT	CATPGTREGGNEKLFF
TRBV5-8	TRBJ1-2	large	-	TGTGCCAGCAGTCACAGCTATGGCTACACCTTC	CASSHSYGYTF
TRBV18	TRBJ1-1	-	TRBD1	TGTGCCAGCTCACTGACGACAGGGCCCAACACTGAAGCTTTCTTT	CASSLTTGPNTEAFF
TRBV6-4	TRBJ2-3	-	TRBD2	TGTGCCAGCAGTGACTCGAGCGGGGGGGCCGTCGCAGATACGCAGTATTTT	CASSDSSGGAVADTQYF
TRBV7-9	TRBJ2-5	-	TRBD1	TGTGCCAGCAGAGCCCCGGGACAGGGGGCGTTTTGGGAGACCCAGTACTTC	CASRAPGQGAFWETQYF
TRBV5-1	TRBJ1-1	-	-	TGCGCCAGCAGCCCGTTCGGGAACACTGAAGCTTTCTTT	CASSPFGNTEAFF
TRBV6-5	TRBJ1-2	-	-	TGTGCCAGCAGTTACTCGAGGTCCCGCTATGGCTACACCTTC	CASSYSRSRYGYTF
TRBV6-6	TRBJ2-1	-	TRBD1	TGTGCCAGCAGTCACAAAAGACAGGGGATGTATGAGCAGTTCTTC	CASSHKRQGMYEQFF
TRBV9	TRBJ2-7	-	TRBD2	TGTGCCAGCAGCGTAGGACTAGCCCCGTACGAGCAGTACTTC	CASSVGLAPYEQYF
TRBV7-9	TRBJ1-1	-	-	TGTGCCAGCAGTCCCCCAGGGAACACTGAAGCTTTCTTT	CASSPPGNTEAFF
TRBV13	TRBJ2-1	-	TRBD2	TGTGCCAGCAGCACGGCCGGGACTAGCGGGGCGGTTGAGCAGTTCTTC	CASSTAGTSGAVEQFF
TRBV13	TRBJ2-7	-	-	TGTGCCAGCAGCTTCACCAGGGTCGACGAGCAGTACTTC	CASSFTRVDEQYF
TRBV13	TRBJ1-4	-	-	TGTGCCAGCGGAATACTAGGTATTAATGAAAAACTGTTTTTT	CASGILGINEKLFF
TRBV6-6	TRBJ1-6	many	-	TGTGCCAGCAGTTCCCCAGGGGTCAGCTCACCCCTCCACTTT	CASSSPGVSSPLHF
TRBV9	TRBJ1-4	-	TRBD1	TGTGCCAGCAGCGGACAGGGAACTAATGAAAAACTGTTTTTT	CASSGQGTNEKLFF
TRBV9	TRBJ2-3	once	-	TGTGCCAGCAGCGTCGCGGGGATGAGCACAGATACGCAGTATTTT	CASSVAGMSTDTQYF
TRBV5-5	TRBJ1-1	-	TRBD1	TGTGCCAGCAGCGGACCGGGACAGGGCATCACTGAAGCTTTCTTT	CASSGPGQGITEAFF
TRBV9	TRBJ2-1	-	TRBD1	TGTGCCAGCAGTGCCTTTCAGGGGGCGGGCTACAATGAGCAGTTCTTC	CASSAFQGAGYNEQFF
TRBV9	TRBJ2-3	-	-	TGTGCCAGCAGAGAACACGGCACAGATACGCAGTATTTT	CASREHGTDTQYF